This note documents a single T cell receptor (beta chain) sequence. This entry is derived from a study of human T cells and chemical hapten exposure. For the study at large: On the upper back, patch tests were applied with 0.01% DPC and read at 6 days.

The library labeled individual cDNA molecules by adding unique molecular identifiers to them. TCRdb called the RACE reads again in MiXCR, with one record for every CDR3 protein. The repertoire holds some 96,000 distinct CDR3 sequences, 27% seen once, with 10% in the top ten. Time point meaning: patch test 3, about 24 weeks after DPC sensitization. Specified treatment: therapeutic diphenylcyclopropenone sensitization with weekly scalp DPC. Total RNA was isolated from whole blood that had not been fractionated. The sequence derives from a man between 35 and 55 years old with alopecia areata. Some clones in this sample may be carry-over from other donors' samples. Sequencing was performed on whole blood, taken in connection with sensitization to the hapten diphenylcyclopropenone (DPC).

The CDR3 bases are TGTGCCAGCAGCGGACAGGGAAGTTCACCCCTCCACTTT. Protein: CASSGQGSSPLHF. The rearrangement links TRBV3-1 to TRBJ1-6, with 8 bases identical to TRBD1. The CDR3 runs 13 residues. Germline CDR1 reads LGHDT; CDR2 reads YNNKEL (reference sequence). Germline trimming cut 5 bases from V and 9 bases from J; bases unmatched to any gene: 3.